This T cell receptor (beta chain) was documented in a study of T cell repertoires in cytomegalovirus infection. The wider study: Indicated by public TCR beta signatures were CMV infection and matching HLA type. The study's findings and limits: In two of eight donors, the top clonotype was HLA-C-restricted CMV-specific. Totalled public TCR beta family frequency picked out people who carried CMV plus the relevant HLA.

The CDR3 covers 15 residues. In germline, CDR1 is LNHNV, CDR2 YYDKDF (reference sequence). The V end lost 5 bases, the J end lost 6 bases, and 16 bases lay between the germline ends. This clonotype was observed a few times. The antigen is undetermined. TCRdb passed the reads through MiXCR, listing each CDR3 protein once. The sample includes about 740,000 distinct CDR3 sequences, roughly 36% of them seen just once. The receptor's source is a human donor in good health (CMV status not recorded). Some clones in this sample may be carry-over from other donors' samples. Sample: PBMCs. The chain has TRBV15 and TRBJ1-4; maybe TRBD1 (5 bases). As DNA, the CDR3 is TGTGCCACCAGCCACTCAGGGCCACTCGATGAAAAACTGTTTTTT. This sequence encodes CATSHSGPLDEKLFF.